A single sample is the source of the 17 T cell receptor beta chains below, sequenced in a study of response to subunit inactivated influenza vaccine. TCRdb itself ran the RT-PCR reads through MiXCR, one entry per CDR3 protein. Of around 750,000 distinct CDR3 sequences in the sample, less than 25% were seen once. The sequenced sample was PBMCs from blood, obtained 4 to 6 days after vaccination. The receptor set was obtained from a man aged 45 to 65 who received an inactivated influenza vaccine.

This chain joins TRBV4-1 and TRBJ1-5; the D is unclear. V was trimmed by 0 bases and J by 7 bases, leaving 13 bases between them. The CDR3 is 15 amino acids. CDR1 is MGHRA, CDR2 YSYEKL, per germline. Here the CDR3 DNA reads TGCGCCAGCAGCCAAGACTTTCCTGCATCCCAGCCCCAGCATTTT. Its protein is CASSQDFPASQPQHF.

The chain couples TRBV19 to TRBJ2-1; 11 bases fit TRBD2. V shed 8 bases, J shed 7 bases, and the junction held 10 bases outside the gene matches. The CDR3 has 15 residues. CDR1 and CDR2 (germline): LNHDA, SQIVND (reference sequence). CDR3 residues: CASSIAGGTWNEQFF. The CDR3 region has the DNA TGTGCCAGTTCCATAGCGGGAGGGACGTGGAATGAGCAGTTCTTC.

The V gene is TRBV20-1, the J gene TRBJ2-3; D is possibly TRBD2 (6 bases). CDR1 is DFQATT and CDR2 is SNEGSKA in the germline V gene (reference sequence). The CDR3 spans 15 residues. V lost 6 bases and J lost 2, with 18 bases in between. The CDR3 loop reads CSARLRGGNTDTQYF. The CDR3 DNA sequence: TGCAGTGCGAGGTTAAGGGGCGGGAACACAGATACGCAGTATTTT.

A few counts support this clonotype. The rearrangement uses TRBV20-1 and TRBJ2-1, with D possibly being TRBD2 (5 bases). V was shortened by 3 bases and J by 4 bases, with 19 bases between the two germline ends. This CDR3 is 16 amino acids long. From germline, CDR1 is DFQATT and CDR2 SNEGSKA (reference sequence). The CDR3 is CSARRAEMGVYNEQFF. The CDR3 nucleotides read TGCAGTGCTAGGCGGGCCGAGATGGGAGTTTACAATGAGCAGTTCTTC.

This clonotype was seen a few times. The chain has TRBV7-2 and TRBJ2-7; tentative D call: TRBD1 (6 bases). The CDR3 covers 15 residues. Trimming shortened V by 1 base and J by 5 bases, and 15 bases separated the two germline ends. Germline CDR1 SGHTA, CDR2 FQGNSA. This chain's CDR3 is CASSLGPGDRHEQYF. Here the CDR3 DNA reads TGTGCCAGCAGCTTAGGGCCAGGGGATCGCCACGAGCAGTACTTC.

This chain uses TRBV29-1 with TRBJ2-5; unclear D gene. CDR1 and CDR2 from the germline V gene are SQVTM and ANQGSEA. This CDR3 spans 13 amino acids. V was shortened by 5 bases and J by 1 base, with 11 bases between the two germline ends. The CDR3 sequence: CSVFSTAQETQYF. The CDR3 DNA follows: TGCAGCGTTTTCTCAACAGCCCAAGAGACCCAGTACTTC.

The chain combines TRBV4-2 with TRBJ2-7, with TRBD1 matching 11 bases. Losses at the gene ends were 0 bases for V and 3 bases for J; bases not matched to a gene: 4. Germline CDR1 is LGHNA and CDR2 is YNFKEQ. CDR3 length equals 16 residues. Written as DNA, the CDR3 is TGTGCCAGCAGCCAAGATTGGACAGGGGGCCTCTACGAGCAGTACTTC. Its protein is CASSQDWTGGLYEQYF.

The rearrangement links TRBV5-1 to TRBJ2-3, with D possibly called TRBD1 or TRBD2 (5 bases each). The V and J ends lost 2 bases and 2 bases respectively, with 33 bases between them. CDR1 is SGHRS and CDR2 is YFSETQ in the germline V gene. The CDR3 has 22 amino acids. The CDR3 DNA reads as TGCGCCAGCAGCTTCGGGGTTGTAGGCTTGGGCCATCCGGGACGAAACACAGATACGCAGTATTTT. Amino acid sequence: CASSFGVVGLGHPGRNTDTQYF.

This clonotype showed up many times. This chain connects TRBV5-5 to TRBJ2-6; D is possibly TRBD1 or TRBD2 (5 bases each). This CDR3 contains 14 residues. Per germline, CDR1 SGHKS and CDR2 YYEKEE (reference sequence). V shed 3 bases and J shed 1 base, with 5 bases lying between them. The CDR3 is CASSWGSGANVLTF. The CDR3 nucleotides are TGTGCCAGCAGCTGGGGGTCTGGGGCCAACGTCCTGACTTTC.

This clonotype was found many times. The chain has TRBV5-1 and TRBJ2-2; tentatively, D is TRBD2 (5 bases). From germline, CDR1 is SGHRS and CDR2 YFSETQ. V gave up 4 bases and J gave up 10 bases, with 17 bases separating them. The CDR3 totals 14 residues. CDR3 bases: TGCGCCAGCAGCCTAAGTTTTGCAGCGGAGGAGCTGTTTTTT. Amino acid sequence: CASSLSFAAEELFF.

CDR3 amino acids: CAISPSGEEQFF. CDR3 sequence (DNA): TGTGCCATCAGTCCTTCAGGCGAGGAGCAGTTCTTC. The chain recombines TRBV10-3 with TRBJ2-1; D gene unclear. Germline values: CDR1 ENHRY, CDR2 SYGVKD. The V end lost 5 bases, the J end lost 10 bases, and 12 bases lay between the germline ends. The length of the CDR3 is 12 residues.

This clonotype was counted between two and nine times. The chain recombines TRBV9 with TRBJ2-5; TRBD2 might be the D (6 bases). V dropped 0 bases and J dropped 5 bases, with 14 bases sitting between them. There are 15 residues in the CDR3. In germline, CDR1 is SGDLS, CDR2 YYNGEE. The CDR3 sequence is CASSVATWGVETQYF. In DNA form, the CDR3 reads TGTGCCAGCAGCGTAGCTACTTGGGGGGTCGAGACCCAGTACTTC.

A few counts support this clonotype. This chain connects TRBV11-2 to TRBJ1-2; D is unclear. CDR1 and CDR2 (germline): SGHAT, FQNNGV. This CDR3 comprises 15 residues. V gave up 0 bases and J gave up 0 bases, with 8 bases separating them. DNA for the CDR3: TGTGCCAGCAGCTTAGAGGGTGTTTCTAACTATGGCTACACCTTC. This gives the protein CASSLEGVSNYGYTF.

This chain links TRBV3-1 with TRBJ1-2, with D tentatively TRBD1 (6 bases). Trimming cost V 0 bases and J 5 bases, with 13 bases left between them. CDR1 LGHDT and CDR2 YNNKEL come from the germline V gene (reference sequence). The CDR3 runs to 15 residues. CDR3 residues: CASSQDNRARYGYTF. CDR3 sequence (DNA): TGTGCCAGCAGCCAAGATAACAGGGCGAGATATGGCTACACCTTC.

This clonotype showed up just a few times. The chain couples TRBV20-1 to TRBJ2-7, with TRBD2 as a possible D gene (6 bases). The CDR3 is 13 residues long. Germline CDR1 DFQATT, CDR2 SNEGSKA (reference sequence). In nucleotides, the CDR3 is TGCAGGGCGGCTCATAGCGGTTCCTACGAGCAGTACTTC. Translating gives CRAAHSGSYEQYF.

The chain is built from TRBV20-1 and TRBJ2-7; D remains unclear. This CDR3 comprises 14 residues. CDR1 and CDR2 from the germline V gene are DFQATT and SNEGSKA (reference sequence). V was trimmed by 3 bases and J by 2 bases, leaving 14 bases between them. CDR3 residues: CSASPGSATYEQYF. CDR3 coding DNA: TGCAGTGCTAGTCCGGGTTCCGCCACCTACGAGCAGTACTTC.

This clonotype was observed a few times. The rearrangement links TRBV7-8 to TRBJ1-2; TRBD1 agrees at 9 bases. Trimming cost V 4 bases and J 9 bases; bases outside gene matches: 12. The germline V gene encodes CDR1 SGHVS and CDR2 FQNEAQ. The CDR3 totals 15 residues. CDR3 amino acids: CASSSRDRGTNRYTF. The CDR3, as DNA: TGTGCCAGCAGCTCAAGAGACAGGGGGACGAATCGCTACACCTTC.